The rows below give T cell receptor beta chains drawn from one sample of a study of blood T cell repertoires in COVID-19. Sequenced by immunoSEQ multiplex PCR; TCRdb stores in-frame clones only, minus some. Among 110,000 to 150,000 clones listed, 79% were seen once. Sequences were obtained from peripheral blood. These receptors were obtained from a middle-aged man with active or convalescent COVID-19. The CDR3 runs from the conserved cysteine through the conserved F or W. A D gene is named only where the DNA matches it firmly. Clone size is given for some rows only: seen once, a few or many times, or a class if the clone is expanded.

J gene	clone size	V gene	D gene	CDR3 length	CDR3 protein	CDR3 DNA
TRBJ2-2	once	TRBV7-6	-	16	CASSQGSTANTGELFF	TGTGCCAGCAGCCAGGGGTCGACAGCGAACACCGGGGAGCTGTTTTTT
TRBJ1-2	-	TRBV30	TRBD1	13	CAWSRDRPYGYTF	TGTGCCTGGAGTCGGGACAGACCCTATGGCTACACCTTC
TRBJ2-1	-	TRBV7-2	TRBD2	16	CASSFPGLAGRNEQFF	TGTGCCAGCAGCTTCCCGGGACTAGCGGGTAGAAATGAGCAGTTCTTC
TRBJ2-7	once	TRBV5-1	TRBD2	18	CASSSGDGLAGDYYEQYF	TGCGCCAGCAGCTCTGGGGATGGACTAGCGGGAGATTACTACGAGCAGTACTTC
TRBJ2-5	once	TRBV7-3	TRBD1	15	CASAPGTGDGETQYF	TGTGCCAGCGCTCCCGGGACAGGAGATGGGGAGACCCAGTACTTC
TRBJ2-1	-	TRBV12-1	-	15	CASSFGSGSGNEQFF	-
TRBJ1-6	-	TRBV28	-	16	CASSLWGSSYNSPLHF	TGTGCCAGCAGTTTATGGGGGAGCTCCTATAATTCACCCCTCCACTTT
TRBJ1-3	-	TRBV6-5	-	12	CASTPAGNTIYF	TGTGCCAGCACCCCCGCTGGAAACACCATATATTTT
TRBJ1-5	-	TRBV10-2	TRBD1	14	CASSEIDRDQPQHF	TGCGCCAGCAGTGAGATCGACAGGGATCAGCCCCAGCATTTT
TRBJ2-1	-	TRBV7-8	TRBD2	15	CASRPLAGQYNEQFF	TGTGCCAGCAGACCGCTAGCGGGACAGTACAATGAGCAGTTCTTC
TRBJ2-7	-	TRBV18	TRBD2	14	CASSPAREGSEQYF	TGTGCCAGCTCACCGGCGCGGGAGGGCTCCGAGCAGTACTTC
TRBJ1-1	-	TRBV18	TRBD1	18	CASSPRAGTGGTKAEAFF	TGTGCCAGCTCACCGAGGGCCGGGACAGGGGGTACAAAGGCCGAAGCTTTCTTT
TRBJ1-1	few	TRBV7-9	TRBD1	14	CASSLGQGAVEAFF	TGTGCCAGCAGCTTAGGGCAGGGGGCGGTCGAAGCTTTCTTT
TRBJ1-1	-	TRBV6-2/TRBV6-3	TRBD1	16	CASSSGQGRGLNEAFF	TGTGCCAGCAGTTCTGGACAGGGAAGAGGGTTAAATGAAGCTTTCTTT
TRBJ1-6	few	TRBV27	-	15	CASSTDGGPNSPLHF	TGTGCCAGCAGCACTGACGGGGGGCCTAATTCACCCCTCCACTTT
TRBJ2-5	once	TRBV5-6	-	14	CASSWGTGGETQYF	TGTGCCAGCAGCTGGGGGACTGGGGGGGAGACCCAGTACTTC
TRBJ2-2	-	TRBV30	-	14	CAWSQRGGKGELFF	TGTGCCTGGAGTCAAAGGGGGGGAAAGGGGGAGCTGTTTTTT
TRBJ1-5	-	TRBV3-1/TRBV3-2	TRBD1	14	CASSQGTGGQPQHF	TGTGCCAGCAGCCAGGGGACAGGGGGTCAGCCCCAGCATTTT
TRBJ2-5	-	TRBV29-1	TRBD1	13	CSVRGQGSETQYF	TGCAGCGTTCGGGGACAGGGGAGTGAGACCCAGTACTTC
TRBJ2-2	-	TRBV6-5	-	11	CASSLAGELFF	TGTGCCAGCTCCCTCGCCGGGGAGCTGTTTTTT
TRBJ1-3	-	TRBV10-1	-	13	CASSTGAGNTIYF	TGCGCCAGCAGTACCGGGGCTGGAAACACCATATATTTT
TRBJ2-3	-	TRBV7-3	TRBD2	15	CASSVQGGRTDTQYF	TGTGCCAGCAGCGTCCAGGGCGGGAGAACAGATACGCAGTATTTT
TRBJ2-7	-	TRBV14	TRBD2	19	CASSQGLAVPLLPSYEQYF	TGTGCCAGCAGCCAAGGACTAGCAGTCCCACTTCTTCCATCCTACGAGCAGTACTTC
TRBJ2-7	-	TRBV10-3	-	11	CAISDNYEQYF	TGTGCCATCAGTGATAACTACGAGCAGTACTTC
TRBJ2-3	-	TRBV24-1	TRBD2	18	CATSDFPGFTSVTDTQYF	TGTGCCACCAGTGATTTTCCCGGTTTTACTAGCGTCACAGATACGCAGTATTTT
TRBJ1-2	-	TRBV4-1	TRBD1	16	CASSPEGANYFYGYTF	TGCGCCAGCAGCCCAGAGGGGGCGAACTACTTCTATGGCTACACCTTC
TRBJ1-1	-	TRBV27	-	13	CASSVGLNTEAFF	TGTGCCAGCAGTGTTGGCCTGAACACTGAAGCTTTCTTT
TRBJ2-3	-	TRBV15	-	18	CATSRDLLAGQGTDTQYF	TGTGCCACCAGCAGAGATTTGCTAGCGGGACAGGGCACAGATACGCAGTATTTT
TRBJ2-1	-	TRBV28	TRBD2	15	CASRFGLAGVNEQFF	TGTGCCAGCAGGTTCGGACTAGCGGGAGTCAATGAGCAGTTCTTC
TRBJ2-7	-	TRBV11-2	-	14	CASTPGQKAREQYF	TGTGCCAGCACCCCCGGACAGAAAGCCCGCGAGCAGTACTTC
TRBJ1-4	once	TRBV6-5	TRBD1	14	CASSPSGGAFFLQF	TGTGCCAGCAGTCCTTCAGGGGGCGCGTTCTTCTTACAATTT
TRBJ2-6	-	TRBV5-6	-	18	CASSLQDGRYSGANVLTF	TGTGCCAGCAGCTTGCAGGATGGCAGATACTCTGGGGCCAACGTCCTGACTTTC
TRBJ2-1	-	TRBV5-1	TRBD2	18	CASSLPGPSGISYNEQFF	TGCGCCAGCAGCTTGCCGGGACCGAGCGGGATCTCCTACAATGAGCAGTTCTTC
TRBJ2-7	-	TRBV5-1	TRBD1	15	CASSLSDRVTYEQYF	TGCGCCAGCAGCTTGTCGGACAGGGTCACGTACGAGCAGTACTTC
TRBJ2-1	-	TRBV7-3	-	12	CASSLAFGEQFF	TGTGCCAGCAGCTTAGCGTTCGGGGAGCAGTTCTTC
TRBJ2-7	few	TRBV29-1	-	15	CSVEARDTASYEQYF	TGCAGCGTTGAAGCCCGGGACACCGCTTCCTACGAGCAGTACTTC
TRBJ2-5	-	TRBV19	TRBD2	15	CASSIASGSGETQYF	TGTGCCAGTAGTATTGCCAGCGGGAGTGGGGAGACCCAGTACTTC
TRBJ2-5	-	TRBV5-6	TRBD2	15	CASSLRTSGGVTQYF	TGTGCCAGCAGCTTACGGACTAGCGGGGGGGTGACCCAGTACTTC
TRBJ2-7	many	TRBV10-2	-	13	CASRGEEGYEQYF	TGCGCCAGCCGCGGGGAGGAAGGCTACGAGCAGTACTTC
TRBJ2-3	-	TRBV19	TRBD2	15	CASSIGGGAADTQYF	TGTGCCAGTAGTATAGGGGGGGGAGCGGCGGATACGCAGTATTTT
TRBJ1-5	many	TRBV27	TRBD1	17	CASSPGDRRYSNQPQHF	TGTGCCAGCAGTCCCGGGGACAGACGTTATAGCAATCAGCCCCAGCATTTT
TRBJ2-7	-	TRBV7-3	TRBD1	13	CASSDRQGNEQYF	TGTGCCAGCAGCGATCGACAGGGGAACGAGCAGTACTTC
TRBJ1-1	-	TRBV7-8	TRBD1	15	CASSTRTGGNTEAFF	TGTGCCAGCAGCACCCGGACAGGTGGGAACACTGAAGCTTTCTTT
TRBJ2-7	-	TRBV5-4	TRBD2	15	CASSLGGTKSYEQYF	TGTGCCAGCAGCTTGGGCGGGACTAAATCCTACGAGCAGTACTTC
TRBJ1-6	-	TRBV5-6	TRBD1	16	CASSAGTGAYNSPLHF	TGTGCCAGCAGCGCCGGGACAGGGGCCTATAATTCACCCCTCCACTTT
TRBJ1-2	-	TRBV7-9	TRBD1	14	CASSSGGVSYGYTF	TGTGCCAGCAGCTCAGGGGGCGTAAGCTATGGCTACACCTTC
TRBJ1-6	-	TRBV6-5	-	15	CASKLFTGTNSPLHF	TGTGCCAGCAAACTGTTCACAGGGACCAATTCACCCCTCCACTTT
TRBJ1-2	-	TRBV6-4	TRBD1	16	CASSDSNTGGDYGYTF	TGTGCCAGCAGTGACTCGAATACAGGGGGAGACTATGGCTACACCTTC
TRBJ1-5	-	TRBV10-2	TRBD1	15	CASSGPDRVKQPQHF	TGCGCCAGCAGTGGGCCGGACAGGGTAAAACAGCCCCAGCATTTT
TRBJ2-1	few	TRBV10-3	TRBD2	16	CAISVRLAPKTAEQFF	TGTGCCATCAGTGTCCGACTAGCCCCCAAAACCGCTGAGCAGTTCTTC
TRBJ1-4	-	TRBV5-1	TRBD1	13	CASRAGQNEKLFF	TGCGCCAGCAGGGCGGGACAGAATGAAAAACTGTTTTTT
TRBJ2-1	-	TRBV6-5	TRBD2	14	CASSPGLAGYEQFF	TGTGCCAGCAGCCCGGGACTAGCGGGATACGAGCAGTTCTTC
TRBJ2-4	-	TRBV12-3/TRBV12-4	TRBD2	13	CASSQREGNIQYF	TGTGCCAGCAGCCAACGGGAGGGAAACATTCAGTACTTC
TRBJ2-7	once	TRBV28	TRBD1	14	CASTLRQGRYEQYF	TGTGCCAGCACCCTCCGACAGGGGAGGTACGAGCAGTACTTC
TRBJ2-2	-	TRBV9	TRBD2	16	CASSVSLAAVTGELFF	TGTGCCAGCAGCGTATCGCTAGCGGCCGTCACCGGGGAGCTGTTTTTT